The 10 T cell receptor beta chains below all came from one sample that was sequenced in a study of CD8+CD57+ T cells in acquired aplastic anemia. TCR beta VDJ and CDR3 profiling used genomic DNA as template. TCRdb passed the reads through MiXCR, listing each CDR3 protein once. The sample includes under 200,000 distinct CDR3 sequences, 55% to 70% seen only once; the top ten take 45% to 50%. Material for sequencing was sorted CD4+, CD8+, or CD8+CD57+ T cells (not recorded which) from PBMCs. The receptors were gathered from a human donor in good health.

The V and J genes are TRBV25-1 and TRBJ1-4; D is ambiguous. V was shortened by 6 bases and J by 5 bases, with 16 bases between the two germline ends. This CDR3 has 15 amino acids. Germline assignment: CDR1 MGHDK and CDR2 SYGVNS. CDR3 coding DNA: TGTGCCAGCAGCGCTGACGGAGCCCAAAATGAAAAACTGTTTTTT. The encoded protein is CASSADGAQNEKLFF.

The rearrangement links TRBV6-5 to TRBJ2-5; TRBD1 agrees at 7 bases. This CDR3 is built from 14 residues. J lost 2 bases, V lost 6 bases, and 6 bases had no gene match. Looked up from germline, CDR1 is MNHEY and CDR2 is SVGAGI. CDR3 sequence: CASSWRQGQETQYF. In DNA, the CDR3 is TGTGCCAGCAGCTGGAGACAGGGACAAGAGACCCAGTACTTC.

This chain joins TRBV9 and TRBJ1-1; no reliable D call. CDR3 length equals 15 residues. V was shortened by 4 bases and J by 1 base, with 14 bases between the two germline ends. CDR1 and CDR2 from the germline V gene are SGDLS and YYNGEE. CDR3 sequence: CASSLRQDQNTEAFF. CDR3 bases: TGTGCCAGCAGCCTCCGCCAGGACCAGAACACTGAAGCTTTCTTT.

This chain links TRBV15 with TRBJ1-2, with D perhaps TRBD1 (6 bases). This CDR3 is 14 amino acids long. Germline CDR1 reads LNHNV; CDR2 reads YYDKDF (reference sequence). V gave up 0 bases and J gave up 8 bases, with 13 bases separating them. CDR3 DNA sequence: TGTGCCACCAGCAGAGATCTAACAGGGTACGGCTACACCTTC. This gives the protein CATSRDLTGYGYTF.

The chain joins TRBV7-2 to TRBJ2-5, with unresolved D. Germline V lookup: CDR1 SGHTA, CDR2 FQGNSA. This CDR3 contains 16 residues. Trimming left V 1 base short and J 5 bases short, with 17 bases between. CDR3 amino acids: CASSLVSRLPAETQYF. CDR3 nucleotide sequence: TGTGCCAGCAGCTTAGTGTCCAGGCTGCCCGCCGAGACCCAGTACTTC.

This sequence joins TRBV7-9 and TRBJ2-1; D remains ambiguous. V shed 7 bases and J shed 5 bases, with 6 bases lying between them. The CDR3 runs 11 residues. Germline CDR1 SEHNR, CDR2 FQNEAQ (reference sequence). The CDR3 DNA sequence: TGTGCCAGCACCCAACACAATGAGCAGTTCTTC. This encodes CASTQHNEQFF.

This clonotype occurred many times. The V gene is TRBV20-1, the J gene TRBJ2-5; 10 nucleotides match TRBD2. Germline CDR1 reads DFQATT; CDR2 reads SNEGSKA (reference sequence). The CDR3 extends over 18 amino acids. V gave up 2 bases and J gave up 1 base; unmatched junction bases: 13. CDR3 residues: CSARMSGRALKGQETQYF. The CDR3 nucleotides read TGCAGTGCTAGAATGAGCGGGAGGGCCCTGAAGGGCCAAGAGACCCAGTACTTC.

The chain is built from TRBV7-9 and TRBJ2-3; possibly TRBD1 for D (7 bases). CDR1 and CDR2 from the germline V gene are SEHNR and FQNEAQ (reference sequence). V was clipped by 4 bases and J by 5 bases, with 22 bases between them. This CDR3 has 17 residues. CDR3 residues: CASSSASWAGGKDTQYF. For the CDR3, the DNA is TGTGCCAGCAGCTCTGCCAGCTGGGCAGGGGGGAAAGATACGCAGTATTTT.

Turning to this clonotype: This CDR3 fails to terminate in the conserved phenylalanine or tryptophan, so it likely reflects a read error. The gene calls are TRBV29-1 and TRBJ2-1; 7 bases line up with TRBD2. This CDR3 region has 15 residues. V shed 2 bases, J shed 6 bases, and the junction held 10 bases outside the gene matches. Germline CDR1 SQVTM, CDR2 ANQGSEA. The CDR3 spells CSVENQEGRVNEQFL. DNA for the CDR3: TGCAGCGTTGAAAACCAGGAGGGGAGGGTCAATGAGCAGTTCTTA.

This clonotype showed up just a few times. The chain recombines TRBV20-1 with TRBJ2-7; D is uncertain. Trimming stripped 6 bases from V and 4 bases from J, with 13 bases between. The CDR3 has 12 residues. Germline CDR1 is DFQATT and CDR2 is SNEGSKA (reference sequence). CDR3 nucleotide sequence: TGCAGTGCAGCACCGGCCGGGTACGAGCAGTACTTC. It specifies CSAAPAGYEQYF.